Listed below are T cell receptor beta chains from one sample, sequenced in a study of beta chain features in type 1 diabetes. Only in-frame clones appear in the TCRdb table, and some are missing; sequencing was by immunoSEQ multiplex PCR. The sample has roughly 290,000 clones; 14% to 15% are singletons. Sequencing used naive CD4+ T cells from blood. The receptors originated from a man aged 18 to 29 with type 1 diabetes. Each CDR3 is given with its conserved first and last residue. Each record gives: D gene, J gene, clone size, V gene, CDR3 DNA, CDR3 protein. D genes are given only for firm matches. Where a row states a size, it is once, few, many or the class of an expanded clone; other rows omit it.

>NA|TRBJ2-7|NA|TRBV27
TGTGCCAGCAGTCCCTGGCCGGGGTTCCACGAGCAGTACTTC
CASSPWPGFHEQYF
>NA|TRBJ1-2|NA|TRBV28
TGTGCCAGCAGTTTCAGTCAGGGGTTTGGCTACACCTTC
CASSFSQGFGYTF
>NA|TRBJ1-1|NA|TRBV30
TGTGCCTGGAGTGTACAGGCGAACACTGAAGCTTTCTTT
CAWSVQANTEAFF
>NA|TRBJ2-5|NA|TRBV7-9
TGTGCCAGCAGCTTAGATCCCTACAGGGTCTCACAAGAGACCCAGTACTTC
CASSLDPYRVSQETQYF
>NA|TRBJ2-2|NA|TRBV10-3
TGTGCCATCAGACCACAGGGTAACACCGGGGAGCTGTTTTTT
CAIRPQGNTGELFF
>TRBD1|TRBJ2-5|few|TRBV28
TGTGCCAGCATCGAGACAGGGAGAAAGACCCAGTACTTC
CASIETGRKTQYF
>NA|TRBJ1-5|NA|TRBV6-5
TGTGCCAGCAGTTACTCAGGGGGCAATCAGCCCCAGCATTTT
CASSYSGGNQPQHF
>TRBD2|TRBJ2-7|few|TRBV4-3
TGCGCCAGCAGCCAAGCAACGGGGGGGTCTTGGTACGAGCAGTACTTC
CASSQATGGSWYEQYF
>NA|TRBJ1-5|few|TRBV5-4
TGTGCCAGCAGCGCACAGGGAGACAATCAGCCCCAGCATTTT
CASSAQGDNQPQHF
>NA|TRBJ2-4|NA|TRBV6-5
TGTGCCAGCAGTTACTCACTCCACGGCAAAAACATTCAGTACTTC
CASSYSLHGKNIQYF
>NA|TRBJ2-2|few|TRBV2
TGTGCCAGCAGTGAACGCGGGATTGGAGCCGGGGAGCTGTTTTTT
CASSERGIGAGELFF
>NA|TRBJ2-5|NA|TRBV5-4
TGTGCCAGCAGCTTGCGCGAACAGCCATTACAAGAGACCCAGTACTTC
CASSLREQPLQETQYF
>NA|TRBJ2-5|NA|TRBV5-4
TGTGCCAGCAGCTCTGCAAGCGCGGAGACCCAGTACTTC
CASSSASAETQYF
>NA|TRBJ1-1|few|TRBV19
TGTGCCAGTAGTATGAGGTACACTGAAGCTTTCTTT
CASSMRYTEAFF
>NA|TRBJ2-2|NA|TRBV5-4
TGTGCCAGCAGCTCGGCTTCCATGGGGCGGAACACCGGGGAGCTGTTTTTT
CASSSASMGRNTGELFF
>TRBD2|TRBJ2-3|NA|TRBV19
TGTGCCAGTAGCCCGGGACTAGCGCAGTATTTT
CASSPGLAQYF
>TRBD1|TRBJ2-1|few|TRBV11-3
TGTGCCAGCAGCGCTAGGACAGGGTACAATGAGCAGTTCTTC
CASSARTGYNEQFF
>NA|TRBJ1-2|NA|TRBV30
TGTGCCTGGAGGCGGGGGGGAGAAAACTATGGCTACACCTTC
CAWRRGGENYGYTF
>TRBD1|TRBJ2-1|NA|TRBV4-1
TGCGCCAGTACGACAGGGTACAATGAGCAGTTCTTC
CASTTGYNEQFF
>NA|TRBJ2-7|NA|TRBV9
TGTGCCAGCAGCGCCCAGGGCGGAGGGCCAGTCGAGCAGTACTTC
CASSAQGGGPVEQYF
>NA|TRBJ2-7|NA|TRBV5-6
TGTGCCAGCAGCCAGGATCCCTACGAGCAGTACTTC
CASSQDPYEQYF
>NA|TRBJ2-6|few|TRBV6-5
TGTGCCAGCAGTATGGTGAGGGCTGGGGCCAACGTCCTGACTTTC
CASSMVRAGANVLTF
>NA|TRBJ2-1|few|TRBV18
TGTGCCAGCTCACCTGACGGGTTGGAGTTCTTC
CASSPDGLEFF
>TRBD1|TRBJ2-2|NA|TRBV6-6
TGTGCCAGCAGTCCACGACAGGGAAACACCGGGGAGCTGTTTTTT
CASSPRQGNTGELFF
>NA|TRBJ1-6|few|TRBV6-5
TGTGCCAGCAGTTCAGGACCAGGGTCGATTAATTCACCCCTCCACTTT
CASSSGPGSINSPLHF
>TRBD2|TRBJ2-1|NA|TRBV7-6
TGTGCCAGCAGCTTGCTAGCGGGAGGGCCTCGTCCCTACAATGAGCAGTTCTTC
CASSLLAGGPRPYNEQFF
>TRBD1|TRBJ2-7|once|TRBV28
TGTGCCAGCAGCCCAATAGGGACAGGGAGGCCCTACGAGCAGTACTTC
CASSPIGTGRPYEQYF
>NA|TRBJ2-5|NA|TRBV7-2
TGTGCCAGCAGCTTAGGCGGACTCGAGAAGGAGACCCAGTACTTC
CASSLGGLEKETQYF
>TRBD2|TRBJ2-1|few|TRBV11-2
TGTGCCAGCAGCGGGGGGGGGTACGATGAGCAGTTCTTC
CASSGGGYDEQFF
>NA|TRBJ1-5|few|TRBV5-1
TGCGCCAGCAGCACAAACGGGGGTCAGCCCCAGCATTTT
CASSTNGGQPQHF
>NA|TRBJ1-3|few|TRBV5-6
TGTGCCAGCAGCTTTGGCGGGACTTCATGGACTGGAAACACCATATATTTT
CASSFGGTSWTGNTIYF